This T cell receptor beta chain was observed in a study of OX40 agonist ivuxolimab in advanced cancers. The germline CDR1 and CDR2 sequences are LGHNA and YSLEER. The CDR3 has 13 amino acids. V lost 5 bases, J lost 6 bases, and 10 bases lay in between. Repertoires were generated with immunoSEQ multiplex PCR, while TCRdb's copy carries only in-frame clones and drops some. The sample includes under 70,000 clones, 90% to 95% of them seen just once. The sample consisted of CD4+ or CD8+ T cells sorted from blood, taken in a trial of the OX40 agonist ivuxolimab. This TCR was recovered from an adult with an advanced solid tumor such as melanoma, head and neck, liver or kidney cancer. V is TRBV4-3 and J is TRBJ2-2; D possibly corresponds to TRBD1 (6 bases). The CDR3 region has the DNA TGCGCCAGCAGCTCCACAGGGTCCGGGGAGCTGTTTTTT. Encoded protein: CASSSTGSGELFF.